Following are 20 T cell receptor beta chains from one sample sequenced in a study of T cell changes during pregnancy in multiple sclerosis. Data came from immunoSEQ multiplex PCR; TCRdb stores just in-frame clones and leaves some out. The sample consists of 40,000 to 45,000 clones, around 94% of them appearing once. The material was peripheral blood, obtained in the third trimester of pregnancy. The receptor source for this set is a female donor with multiple sclerosis, enrolled in a pregnancy study.

The rearrangement links TRBV7-3 to TRBJ2-1; 7 bases line up with TRBD2. The CDR3 has 18 amino acids. Germline-derived CDR1 and CDR2 are SGHTA and FQGTGA. J was trimmed by 2 bases and V by 1 base; bases with no gene match: 11. CDR3 in amino acids: CASSLKTSPASPYNEQFF. CDR3 nucleotides: TGTGCCAGCAGCTTAAAGACTAGCCCCGCGAGCCCCTACAATGAGCAGTTCTTC.

J is TRBJ2-7 and V is TRBV7-8; unclear D gene. CDR1 and CDR2 (germline): SGHVS, FQNEAQ. This CDR3 is 12 amino acids long. V lost 2 bases, J lost 6 bases, and 8 bases lay in between. The CDR3 DNA reads as TGTGCCAGCAGCTTACCTAGTAGCGAGCAGTACTTC. This codes for CASSLPSSEQYF.

The chain recombines TRBV6-4 with TRBJ2-1, with D possibly TRBD2 on 6 matching bases. CDR1 is MRHNA, CDR2 SNTAGT, per germline. Trimming took 3 bases from V and 5 from J, leaving 17 bases between them. The CDR3 extends over 16 amino acids. As DNA, the CDR3 is TGTGCCAGCAGTGAAAAACTAGGGGACTCACACAATGAGCAGTTCTTC. It encodes CASSEKLGDSHNEQFF.

Here the CDR3 reads CASSLQTGYDTQYF. In DNA form, the CDR3 reads TGTGCCAGCTCACTACAGACAGGGTACGATACGCAGTATTTT. The J gene is TRBJ2-3, the V gene TRBV18; TRBD1 agrees at 7 bases. CDR3 length: 14 residues. J lost 6 bases, V lost 4 bases, and 7 bases had no gene match. Looked up from germline, CDR1 is KGHSH and CDR2 is LQKENI.

The V call is TRBV11-2, the J call TRBJ2-3; possibly TRBD1 for D (5 bases). Between the trimmed V and J ends, which lost 0 bases and 1 base, there was a span of 14 bases. Germline assignment: CDR1 SGHAT and CDR2 FQNNGV. This CDR3 is 17 amino acids long. The CDR3 DNA is TGTGCCAGCAGCTTAGATCAGGGTAGGGGCGGCACAGATACGCAGTATTTT. It specifies CASSLDQGRGGTDTQYF.

This clone was seen once. This chain links TRBV7-8 with TRBJ2-1; TRBD1 matches 9 bases. Trimming cost V 5 bases and J 2 bases; bases outside gene matches: 7. This CDR3 contains 16 residues. Germline lookup yields CDR1 SGHVS and CDR2 FQNEAQ. The CDR3 here is CASSPNDRGAYNEQFF. The CDR3 region has the DNA TGTGCCAGCAGCCCCAACGACAGGGGGGCCTACAATGAGCAGTTCTTC. Filled out from reference TRBV7-8 and TRBJ2-1, the complete variable domain reads GAGVSQSPRYKVAKRGQDVALRCDPISGHVSLFWYQQALGQGPEFLTYFQNEAQLDKSGLPSDRFFAERPEGSVSTLKIQRTQQEDSAVYLCASSPNDRGAYNEQFFGPGTRLTVL.

V gene TRBV27 combines with J gene TRBJ2-2; D is uncertain. V lost 2 bases to trimming and J lost 6 bases, with 7 bases between them. The CDR3 has 13 residues. Germline assignment: CDR1 MNHEY and CDR2 SMNVEV (reference sequence). The CDR3, as DNA: TGTGCCAGCAGTTTAAAGCATCCCGGGGAGCTGTTTTTT. This sequence encodes CASSLKHPGELFF.

The V gene is TRBV2, the J gene TRBJ2-2; 11 bases are a match to TRBD2. Germline V lookup: CDR1 SNHLY, CDR2 FYNNEI. This CDR3 region has 16 residues. Unmatched junction bases numbered 9, after V lost 8 bases and J lost 4 bases. In DNA, the CDR3 is TGTGCCAGCGGTACTAGCGGGGGACGGAGCACCGGGGAGCTGTTTTTT. Translated: CASGTSGGRSTGELFF.

The V call is TRBV7-6, the J call TRBJ2-2, with a weak D call TRBD2 (5 bases). The CDR3 is 16 residues long. Trimming stripped 5 bases from V and 6 bases from J, with 19 bases between. Germline CDR1 SGHVS, CDR2 FNYEAQ. The CDR3 loop is CASSQLGLGPPGELFF. CDR3 coding DNA: TGTGCCAGCAGCCAACTAGGCCTCGGCCCCCCCGGGGAGCTGTTTTTT. The full variable domain, its missing parts supplied by reference TRBV7-6 and TRBJ2-2, is GAGVSQSPRYKVTKRGQDVALRCDPISGHVSLYWYRQALGQGPEFLTYFNYEAQQDKSGLPNDRFSAERPEGSISTLTIQRTEQRDSAMYRCASSQLGLGPPGELFFGEGSRLTVL.

This clone was counted between two and nine times. The V gene is TRBV30, the J gene TRBJ1-2; D gene unclear. Germline assignment: CDR1 GTSNPN and CDR2 SVGIG (reference sequence). The CDR3 runs 15 residues. V was clipped by 2 bases and J by 0 bases, with 13 bases between them. In DNA form, the CDR3 reads TGTGCCTGGAGTCTTGGTGAACATGCTAACTATGGCTACACCTTC. This codes for CAWSLGEHANYGYTF.

This clone was picked up one time. The rearrangement joins TRBV5-1 to TRBJ2-1; D remains unclear. The CDR3 extends over 17 amino acids. The germline gives CDR1 SGHRS, CDR2 YFSETQ. V was shortened by 0 bases and J by 0 bases, with 13 bases between the two germline ends. The CDR3 protein is CASSLVAGGSSYNEQFF. In DNA, the CDR3 is TGCGCCAGCAGCTTGGTGGCAGGTGGTAGCTCCTACAATGAGCAGTTCTTC.

V usage is TRBV7-2 and J usage is TRBJ2-1, with 10 bases lining up with TRBD1. The CDR3 covers 16 residues. The junction had 12 bases not matched to a gene; V was cut back by 5 bases and J by 8 bases. Germline assignment: CDR1 SGHTA and CDR2 FQGNSA. The chain's CDR3 is CASSNYRDRGKDEQFF. The CDR3 region has the DNA TGTGCCAGCAGCAATTACCGGGACAGGGGAAAGGATGAGCAGTTCTTC.

The chain uses TRBV7-2 and TRBJ2-7; a weak D match, TRBD2 (7 bases). This CDR3 spans 15 amino acids. V was trimmed by 0 bases and J by 4 bases, leaving 13 bases between them. Germline values: CDR1 SGHTA, CDR2 FQGNSA. The CDR3 nucleotides read TGTGCCAGCAGCTTAGCGACGGGGGGCTATTACGAGCAGTACTTC. Translation: CASSLATGGYYEQYF.

Details on this clone: Other DNA sequences within the sample encode an identical CDR3. The chain links TRBV7-9 to TRBJ1-1; D ambiguous. Trimming pared 5 bases from V and 2 bases from J, leaving 9 bases between. The length of the CDR3 is 13 residues. The germline V gene has CDR1 SEHNR and CDR2 FQNEAQ (reference sequence). For the CDR3, the DNA is TGTGCCAGCAGCCTCACAGTTAACACTGAAGCTTTCTTT. Encoded protein: CASSLTVNTEAFF.

The chain is built from TRBV7-3 and TRBJ2-2; a weak D match, TRBD2 (6 bases). V lost 3 bases to trimming and J lost 0 bases, with 14 bases between them. Per the germline V gene, CDR1 is SGHTA and CDR2 is FQGTGA. The CDR3 sequence is 17 residues long. CDR3 in amino acids: CASSLGGTLANTGELFF. The CDR3 DNA sequence: TGTGCCAGCAGCTTGGGGGGAACGCTCGCGAACACCGGGGAGCTGTTTTTT. The whole variable domain, filled in from reference TRBV7-3 and TRBJ2-2, reads GAGVSQTPSNKVTEKGKYVELRCDPISGHTALYWYRQSLGQGPEFLIYFQGTGAADDSGLPNDRFFAVRPEGSVSTLKIQRTERGDSAVYLCASSLGGTLANTGELFFGEGSRLTVL.

This rearrangement joins TRBV18 to TRBJ2-3; 11 bases align to TRBD2. From germline, CDR1 is KGHSH and CDR2 LQKENI. CDR3 length: 23 amino acids. Trimming took 2 bases from V and 10 from J; bases not matched to a gene: 32. The CDR3 sequence is CASSPGLHMRDSDVTSGSRAQYF. The CDR3 DNA is TGTGCCAGCTCACCAGGCCTACATATGAGGGACAGCGACGTCACTAGCGGGAGTAGGGCGCAGTATTTT.

This chain connects TRBV6-6 to TRBJ1-1; 7 bases are a match to TRBD1. V shed 7 bases and J 6 bases; nucleotides not matched to a gene: 11. The CDR3 is made up of 14 amino acids. The germline V gene encodes CDR1 MNHNY and CDR2 SVGAGI (reference sequence). This CDR3 is CASKRQTGVSEAFF. CDR3 sequence (DNA): TGTGCCAGCAAACGACAAACAGGGGTCTCTGAAGCTTTCTTT.

The rearrangement links TRBV18 to TRBJ2-7; TRBD2 agrees at 7 bases. Per the germline V gene, CDR1 is KGHSH and CDR2 is LQKENI. V trimming: 2 bases; J trimming: 1 base; junction bases outside the gene matches: 5. This CDR3 is built from 15 residues. The CDR3 DNA reads TGTGCCAGCTCACCAAAGGGAGGGATTTCCTACGAGCAGTACTTC. This gives the protein CASSPKGGISYEQYF. Complete variable domain (other parts from reference TRBV18 and TRBJ2-7): NAGVMQNPRHLVRRRGQEARLRCSPMKGHSHVYWYRQLPEEGLKFMVYLQKENIIDESGMPKERFSAEFPKEGPSILRIQQVVRGDSAAYFCASSPKGGISYEQYFGPGTRLTVT.

V gene TRBV28 combines with J gene TRBJ1-6; the match to TRBD1 covers 7 bases. CDR1 and CDR2 from the germline V gene are MDHEN and SYDVKM. The CDR3 is made up of 15 amino acids. The junction had 6 bases not matched to a gene; V was cut back by 5 bases and J by 5 bases. The CDR3 DNA follows: TGTGCCAGCAGTCGACGACAGGGAGATAATTCACCCCTCCACTTT. Translating it yields CASSRRQGDNSPLHF.

The chain links TRBV27 to TRBJ1-2; TRBD1 is a possible D gene (5 bases). Trimming left V 5 bases short and J 7 bases short, with 17 bases between. CDR1 MNHEY and CDR2 SMNVEV come from the germline V gene (reference sequence). There are 14 residues in the CDR3. CDR3 sequence: CASSTSHRQSGYTF. CDR3 DNA sequence: TGTGCCAGCAGTACCTCCCACCGACAGAGTGGCTACACCTTC.